The 19 T cell receptor beta chains presented below share a single source sample, sequenced in a study of T cell responses to AZD1222 COVID-19 vaccine. Using immunoSEQ multiplex PCR, the repertoire was profiled, and TCRdb retains in-frame clones only, with some absent. The data hold 150,000 to 200,000 clones, with around 88% observed a single time. The sample in question was peripheral blood, obtained on day 0 of AZD1222 vaccination. These receptors came from an adult in good health.

The rearrangement links TRBV10-2 to TRBJ1-5; D is unclear. Germline CDR1 reads WSHSY; CDR2 reads SAAADI. Between the trimmed V and J ends, which lost 6 bases and 0 bases, there was a span of 6 bases. This CDR3 is built from 13 residues. The CDR3 sequence: CASRVNSNQPQHF. CDR3 nucleotides: TGCGCCAGCAGGGTGAATAGCAATCAGCCCCAGCATTTT.

The chain links TRBV5-1 to TRBJ1-2; D ambiguous. V was shortened by 3 bases and J by 3 bases, with 3 bases between the two germline ends. Germline loops: CDR1 SGHRS, CDR2 YFSETQ. This CDR3 is built from 11 residues. DNA of the CDR3: TGCGCCAGCAGCTCCGACTATGGCTACACCTTC. Its translation is CASSSDYGYTF.

This chain joins TRBV2 and TRBJ2-5, with D unclear. Per germline, CDR1 SNHLY and CDR2 FYNNEI. The V end was cut by 5 bases, the J end by 1 base, with 8 bases between. The CDR3 runs 13 residues. This CDR3 reads CASSRNPQETQYF. As DNA, the CDR3 is TGTGCCAGCAGTAGGAATCCCCAAGAGACCCAGTACTTC.

DNA for the CDR3: TGTGCCAGCAGTTCCCCCTGGGAGGAAAGCTCTGGAAACACCATATATTTT. Encoded protein: CASSSPWEESSGNTIYF. V is TRBV28 and J is TRBJ1-3; no firm D call. There are 17 residues in the CDR3. The V gene's germline CDR1 is MDHEN and CDR2 SYDVKM. Trimming shortened V by 4 bases and J by 0 bases, and 16 bases separated the two germline ends.

The V call is TRBV15, the J call TRBJ1-5, with D possibly matching TRBD1 (5 bases). Deletions cut 6 bases from V and 5 bases from J, with 23 bases between. Germline V gene lookup returns CDR1 LNHNV and CDR2 YYDKDF (reference sequence). The CDR3 has 17 residues. In nucleotides, the CDR3 is TGTGCCACCAGGAAAGGGTGGGACGGAGCGCTCTATCAGCCCCAGCATTTT. It specifies CATRKGWDGALYQPQHF.

The chain recombines TRBV5-4 with TRBJ2-5; perhaps TRBD1 as D (6 bases). Trimming took 0 bases from V and 5 from J, leaving 14 bases between them. CDR3 length: 15 amino acids. Germline V gene sequence: CDR1 SGHNT, CDR2 YYREEE (reference sequence). This CDR3 reads CASSLGGGTRETQYF. Written as DNA, the CDR3 is TGTGCCAGCAGCTTGGGAGGGGGAACGCGGGAGACCCAGTACTTC.

The rearrangement uses TRBV6-5 and TRBJ2-7; D is possibly TRBD1 (5 bases). CDR3 length equals 12 residues. The ends were cut back, 8 bases at V and 1 base at J, with 9 bases in the middle. Germline CDR1 MNHEY, CDR2 SVGAGI. The CDR3 nucleotides read TGTGCCAGCTCCACAGGATCCTACGAGCAGTACTTC. Its protein product is CASSTGSYEQYF.

This clone was counted a few times. CDR3 region: CASIQTGAGNYGYTF. CDR3 bases: TGTGCCAGCATCCAGACCGGGGCAGGAAACTATGGCTACACCTTC. The chain uses TRBV7-9 and TRBJ1-2, with D possibly being TRBD1 (5 bases). CDR3 length equals 15 residues. Germline assignment: CDR1 SEHNR and CDR2 FQNEAQ (reference sequence). Trimming pared 7 bases from V and 2 bases from J, leaving 17 bases between. The full variable domain, completed using reference TRBV7-9 and TRBJ1-2, is DTGVSQNPRHKITKRGQNVTFRCDPISEHNRLYWYRQTLGQGPEFLTYFQNEAQLEKSRLLSDRFSAERPKGSFSTLEIQRTEQGDSAMYLCASIQTGAGNYGYTFGSGTRLTVV.

The CDR3 here is CASSYVPWGRGRETQYF. Written as DNA, the CDR3 is TGTGCCAGCAGTTACGTCCCCTGGGGGCGCGGTCGGGAGACCCAGTACTTC. The chain has TRBV6-2 or TRBV6-3 and TRBJ2-5, with TRBD1 as a possible D gene (6 bases). This CDR3 region has 17 residues. Germline V lookup: CDR1 MNHEY, CDR2 SVGEGT. V was pared by 2 bases and J by 5 bases, with 21 bases between.

The chain employs TRBV5-6 and TRBJ2-1; TRBD2 might be the D (7 bases). The germline CDR1 and CDR2 sequences are SGHDT and YYEEEE. The CDR3 is 15 residues long. Trimming stripped 0 bases from V and 2 bases from J, with 9 bases between. The CDR3 nucleotides are TGTGCCAGCAGCTTGGAGGGGGGGCCCTACAATGAGCAGTTCTTC. Translation: CASSLEGGPYNEQFF. Using reference TRBV5-6 and TRBJ2-1 for the parts outside the CDR3, the full variable domain is DAGVTQSPTHLIKTRGQQVTLRCSPKSGHDTVSWYQQALGQGPQFIFQYYEEEERQRGNFPDRFSGHQFPNYSSELNVNALLLGDSALYLCASSLEGGPYNEQFFGPGTRLTVL.

The chain recombines TRBV9 with TRBJ2-7, with 10 bases fitting TRBD1. V trimming: 3 bases; J trimming: 7 bases; junction bases outside the gene matches: 7. Germline V gene lookup returns CDR1 SGDLS and CDR2 YYNGEE. The CDR3 spans 14 residues. CDR3 protein: CASSAGTGAREQYF. The CDR3 DNA follows: TGTGCCAGCAGCGCAGGGACAGGGGCGAGGGAGCAGTACTTC.

V gene TRBV15 combines with J gene TRBJ2-7; 7 bases line up with TRBD1. J was trimmed by 7 bases and V by 1 base; bases with no gene match: 13. This CDR3 region has 16 residues. Per the germline V gene, CDR1 is LNHNV and CDR2 is YYDKDF (reference sequence). DNA of the CDR3: TGTGCCACCAGCAGAGGTGGGACAGCATCATCTGTGGAGCAGTACTTC. Translation gives CATSRGGTASSVEQYF.

The chain joins TRBV10-3 to TRBJ2-1, with 9 positions matching TRBD1. The CDR3 runs 13 residues. Unmatched junction bases numbered 1, after V lost 9 bases and J lost 1 base. Germline V lookup: CDR1 ENHRY, CDR2 SYGVKD. In DNA form, the CDR3 reads TGTGCCATAGGACAGGGGTCCTACAATGAGCAGTTCTTC. Encoded protein: CAIGQGSYNEQFF.

The CDR3 DNA follows: TGTGCTACGGAGCGGGGAGGCAATGAAAAACTGTTTTTT. It yields the protein CATERGGNEKLFF. This sequence joins TRBV6-5 and TRBJ1-4; D uncertain. This CDR3 region has 13 residues. The V gene's germline CDR1 is MNHEY and CDR2 SVGAGI.

This clone was seen only a few times. The rearrangement uses TRBV3-1 (or the pseudogene TRBV3-2) and TRBJ1-1; D may be TRBD1 (6 bases). This CDR3 is 14 amino acids long. CDR1 is LGHDT, CDR2 YNNKEL, per germline (reference sequence). V lost 8 bases to trimming and J lost 1 base, with 14 bases between them. Written as DNA, the CDR3 is TGTGCCAGCGTCCGGGGGGGCTCGAACACTGAAGCTTTCTTT. This sequence encodes CASVRGGSNTEAFF.

For the CDR3, the DNA is TGCGCCAGCAGCCCAGTAGCGGGGTCCGAAGAGACCCAGTACTTC. As protein: CASSPVAGSEETQYF. The genes are TRBV5-1 and TRBJ2-5; TRBD2 agrees at 8 bases. Germline V gene sequence: CDR1 SGHRS, CDR2 YFSETQ. V lost 4 bases and J lost 3; bases outside the gene matches: 8. The CDR3 covers 15 residues.

This sequence joins TRBV19 and TRBJ2-4; TRBD1 matches 9 bases. CDR1 is LNHDA and CDR2 is SQIVND in the germline V gene (reference sequence). CDR3 length: 14 residues. V was clipped by 7 bases and J by 6 bases; unmatched bases: 7. CDR3 protein: CASTSTGGRNIQYF. DNA of the CDR3: TGTGCCAGTACCTCAACAGGGGGCAGAAACATTCAGTACTTC.

This rearrangement joins TRBV7-9 to TRBJ2-5, with a weak D call TRBD1 (5 bases). Trimming removed 5 bases at V and 7 bases at J, with 23 bases between. The CDR3 has 16 residues. Germline lookup yields CDR1 SEHNR and CDR2 FQNEAQ (reference sequence). The CDR3 spells CASSPGFGASLRTQYF. The CDR3 region has the DNA TGTGCCAGCAGCCCAGGGTTTGGGGCCAGTTTACGGACCCAGTACTTC. Together with reference TRBV7-9 and TRBJ2-5, the CDR3 gives the full variable domain: DTGVSQNPRHKITKRGQNVTFRCDPISEHNRLYWYRQTLGQGPEFLTYFQNEAQLEKSRLLSDRFSAERPKGSFSTLEIQRTEQGDSAMYLCASSPGFGASLRTQYFGPGTRLLVL.

The chain couples TRBV7-6 to TRBJ2-1; TRBD1 aligns across 8 bases. From germline, CDR1 is SGHVS and CDR2 FNYEAQ. This CDR3 comprises 15 residues. V lost 5 bases, J lost 6 bases, and 9 bases stayed unmatched. CDR3 in DNA: TGTGCCAGCAGCCAGACACTGGGACAGGCCAATGAGCAGTTCTTC. Translation gives CASSQTLGQANEQFF. The full variable domain, rest sourced from reference TRBV7-6 and TRBJ2-1, is GAGVSQSPRYKVTKRGQDVALRCDPISGHVSLYWYRQALGQGPEFLTYFNYEAQQDKSGLPNDRFSAERPEGSISTLTIQRTEQRDSAMYRCASSQTLGQANEQFFGPGTRLTVL.